A selection of T cell receptor beta chains follows, all from one sample in a study of T cell responses to AZD1222 COVID-19 vaccine. Clones were read by immunoSEQ multiplex PCR, and TCRdb kept only the in-frame ones, dropping some. The top ten hold 11% of the sample, which has 70,000 to 95,000 clones, under 95% seen once. Sequenced material: peripheral blood, taken 28 days after the second AZD1222 dose. Receptors originate from an adult who received the AZD1222 COVID-19 vaccine. The CDR3 runs from the conserved cysteine through the conserved F or W. A D gene is named only where the DNA matches it firmly. The size of a clone is reported for some rows only, either as once, few or many, or as a class for expanded clones.

clone_size | d_call | j_call | v_call | cdr3_aa | cdr3_nt
- | - | TRBJ1-4 | TRBV6-1 | CASSEAGGKGEKLFF | TGTGCCAGCAGTGAGGCGGGGGGGAAGGGTGAAAAACTGTTTTTT
- | - | TRBJ2-1 | TRBV20-1 | CSAIYLNEQFF | TGCAGTGCCATCTACTTAAATGAGCAGTTCTTC
once | TRBD2 | TRBJ2-3 | TRBV24-1 | CATSDPRLGGDTQYF | TGTGCCACCAGTGATCCCCGGTTGGGGGGGGATACGCAGTATTTT
- | TRBD1 | TRBJ1-2 | TRBV3-1/TRBV3-2 | CASSQVGQGAVGYTF | TGTGCCAGCAGCCAAGTTGGACAGGGGGCGGTCGGCTACACCTTC
- | - | TRBJ2-2 | TRBV13 | CASSKNYPTGELFF | TGTGCCAGCAGCAAAAACTATCCCACCGGGGAGCTGTTTTTT
- | TRBD1 | TRBJ1-3 | TRBV5-1 | CASSFMTGAGNTIYF | TGCGCCAGCAGCTTTATGACAGGGGCTGGAAACACCATATATTTT
- | TRBD1 | TRBJ1-2 | TRBV6-5 | CASRGQVLNYGYTF | TGTGCCAGCCGGGGACAGGTCCTTAACTATGGCTACACCTTC
- | TRBD2 | TRBJ2-1 | TRBV4-1 | CASLRTSGSGGEQFF | TGCGCCAGCCTTCGGACTAGCGGGAGCGGGGGTGAGCAGTTCTTC
- | - | TRBJ2-3 | TRBV11-2 | CASSHRRGSTDTQYF | TGTGCCAGCAGCCATCGCAGGGGTAGCACAGATACGCAGTATTTT
- | TRBD1 | TRBJ1-2 | TRBV7-9 | CASSLAGQTYGYTF | TGTGCCAGCAGCCTAGCGGGACAGACGTATGGCTACACCTTC
- | - | TRBJ1-1 | TRBV28 | CASSYRAWGAFF | TGTGCCAGCAGTTACAGGGCTTGGGGGGCTTTCTTT
once | - | TRBJ2-7 | TRBV19 | CASSPGPSYEQYF | TGTGCCAGTAGCCCCGGGCCGTCCTACGAGCAGTACTTC
- | - | TRBJ1-2 | TRBV30 | CAWSVTGQYGYTF | TGTGCCTGGAGTGTAACAGGACAGTATGGCTACACCTTC
- | - | TRBJ2-2 | TRBV11-1 | CASNGDPTGELFF | TGTGCCAGCAACGGGGATCCCACCGGGGAGCTGTTTTTT
- | - | TRBJ2-7 | TRBV10-2 | CASSDRVWGGVYEQYF | TGCGCCAGCAGCGACAGGGTTTGGGGAGGGGTATACGAGCAGTACTTC
- | - | TRBJ1-5 | TRBV7-8 | CASSFVRLSRNQPQHF | TGTGCCAGCAGCTTCGTCAGGCTATCGCGCAATCAGCCCCAGCATTTT
- | TRBD1 | TRBJ1-5 | TRBV4-1 | CASSQDRGRGFPQHF | TGCGCCAGCAGCCAAGACAGGGGGCGAGGGTTCCCCCAGCATTTT
- | TRBD2 | TRBJ2-1 | TRBV28 | CASRRGGAETREQFF | TGTGCCAGCAGGCGGGGGGGCGCGGAAACTCGTGAGCAGTTCTTC
- | TRBD1 | TRBJ1-1 | TRBV9 | CASSPSRGPNTEAFF | TGTGCCAGCAGCCCCAGCAGGGGGCCGAACACTGAAGCTTTCTTT
few | - | TRBJ1-2 | TRBV30 | CALKPQQALYGYTF | TGTGCCCTTAAACCCCAGCAGGCGCTCTATGGCTACACCTTC
- | TRBD2 | TRBJ2-1 | TRBV9 | CASSTSGSSYNEQFF | TGTGCCAGCAGCACAAGCGGGAGTTCCTACAATGAGCAGTTCTTC
- | - | TRBJ1-5 | TRBV7-9 | CASSFGSGRGQPQHF | TGTGCCAGCAGCTTTGGGTCAGGGCGAGGTCAGCCCCAGCATTTT
- | - | TRBJ2-5 | TRBV29-1 | CSVEDWPEQETQYF | TGCAGCGTTGAAGATTGGCCTGAACAAGAGACCCAGTACTTC
- | - | TRBJ2-5 | TRBV5-1 | CASSLELGGQETQYF | TGCGCCAGCAGCTTGGAACTCGGGGGTCAAGAGACCCAGTACTTC
- | TRBD1 | TRBJ1-2 | TRBV6-5 | CASSLQGQGISGYTF | TGTGCCAGCAGTCTCCAGGGACAGGGTATATCGGGCTACACCTTC
- | - | TRBJ1-5 | TRBV2 | CASSEYRSSNQPQHF | TGTGCCAGCAGTGAATACAGGTCCTCGAATCAGCCCCAGCATTTT
- | - | TRBJ1-1 | TRBV3-1/TRBV3-2 | CASSQAATEAFF | TGTGCCAGCAGCCAAGCAGCCACTGAAGCTTTCTTT
- | - | TRBJ2-3 | TRBV6-5 | CASSYAGQITDTQYF | TGTGCCAGCAGTTACGCCGGACAAATCACAGATACGCAGTATTTT
- | - | TRBJ1-6 | TRBV30 | CAWNREYNSPLHF | TGTGCCTGGAACCGGGAATATAATTCACCCCTCCACTTT
few | - | TRBJ1-3 | TRBV5-1 | CASSSGTDWSGNTIYF | TGCGCCAGCAGCTCAGGGACGGATTGGAGTGGAAACACCATATATTTT
- | - | TRBJ1-4 | TRBV18 | CASSPPGGAREKLFF | TGTGCCAGCTCACCACCGGGGGGGGCGCGTGAAAAACTGTTTTTT
- | - | TRBJ1-5 | TRBV6-5 | CASSLNRVGNQPQHF | TGTGCCAGCAGTCTTAACAGGGTCGGCAATCAGCCCCAGCATTTT
- | - | TRBJ1-2 | TRBV2 | CASSEESLNYGYTF | TGTGCCAGCAGTGAGGAGTCCCTTAACTATGGCTACACCTTC
- | - | TRBJ1-1 | TRBV19 | CASSIGRGARTEAFF | TGTGCCAGTAGTATAGGTAGGGGGGCGCGAACTGAAGCTTTCTTT
- | - | TRBJ2-3 | TRBV7-6 | CASSSRVFLGDTQYF | TGTGCCAGCAGCTCAAGGGTTTTTCTCGGAGATACGCAGTATTTT
- | - | TRBJ2-7 | TRBV27 | CASSPGLSYEQYF | TGTGCCAGCAGCCCCGGATTATCCTACGAGCAGTACTTC
- | - | TRBJ2-7 | TRBV9 | CASSPRVAGFSYEQYF | TGTGCCAGCAGCCCCCGGGTGGCGGGGTTCTCCTACGAGCAGTACTTC
- | - | TRBJ2-3 | TRBV6-2/TRBV6-3 | CASSPPTDTQYF | TGTGCCAGCAGCCCCCCCACAGATACGCAGTATTTT
- | TRBD2 | TRBJ2-2 | TRBV6-4 | CASSALAGDTGELFF | TGTGCCAGCAGTGCACTAGCGGGAGATACCGGGGAGCTGTTTTTT
- | - | TRBJ1-2 | TRBV28 | CASSFADRVYGYTF | TGTGCCAGCAGTTTTGCAGATCGGGTCTATGGCTACACCTTC
- | - | TRBJ2-7 | TRBV5-8 | CASSLLMEAYEQYF | TGTGCCAGCAGCTTGCTCATGGAGGCCTACGAGCAGTACTTC
- | - | TRBJ2-7 | TRBV20-1 | CSARLVREQYF | TGCAGTGCTCGACTAGTTCGAGAGCAGTACTTC
- | - | TRBJ1-6 | TRBV30 | CAWSVTVSSGSPLHF | TGTGCCTGGAGTGTGACAGTCTCGTCGGGTTCACCCCTCCACTTT
- | - | TRBJ1-1 | TRBV5-4 | CASSQHMNTEAFF | TGTGCCAGCAGCCAACACATGAACACTGAAGCTTTCTTT
- | - | TRBJ1-5 | TRBV2 | CASSPLGPSSNQPQHF | TGTGCCAGCAGCCCCCTTGGGCCTTCTAGCAATCAGCCCCAGCATTTT
- | - | TRBJ1-2 | TRBV28 | CASKLPITDKGHYGYTF | TGTGCCAGCAAATTACCTATTACGGACAAAGGTCACTATGGCTACACCTTC
- | TRBD1 | TRBJ1-4 | TRBV16 | CASSHLIRQGTNEKLFF | TGTGCCAGCAGCCACCTTATCCGACAGGGAACAAATGAAAAACTGTTTTTT
- | - | TRBJ1-2 | TRBV19 | CASSTSLTTVNYGYTF | TGTGCCAGTAGTACCAGCCTCACAACAGTTAACTATGGCTACACCTTC
- | TRBD2 | TRBJ2-1 | TRBV5-1 | CASKPRTSGEYNEQFF | TGCGCCAGCAAACCCAGGACTAGCGGAGAGTACAATGAGCAGTTCTTC
- | - | TRBJ1-1 | TRBV6-5 | CASWLWQGQAFF | TGTGCCAGCTGGCTTTGGCAGGGACAAGCTTTCTTT
- | - | TRBJ2-7 | TRBV27 | CASSSSNEQYF | TGTGCCAGCAGTTCGTCAAACGAGCAGTACTTC
- | TRBD1 | TRBJ1-1 | TRBV6-5 | CSLLDRGRRTEAFF | TGTTCCTTACTCGACAGGGGGCGCAGGACTGAAGCTTTCTTT
- | TRBD2 | TRBJ2-1 | TRBV9 | CASSVAPSGRFREQFF | TGTGCCAGCAGCGTAGCCCCCAGCGGGAGATTTCGTGAGCAGTTCTTC
- | - | TRBJ1-4 | TRBV7-2 | CASSLFGIHEKLFF | TGTGCCAGCAGCTTATTCGGGATCCATGAAAAACTGTTTTTT
once | - | TRBJ2-5 | TRBV7-6 | CASSIHIGGVGGETQYF | TGTGCCAGCAGCATTCACATAGGGGGAGTGGGAGGAGAGACCCAGTACTTC
- | - | TRBJ2-5 | TRBV11-3 | CASSPGPEQETQYF | TGTGCCAGCAGCCCCGGACCAGAACAAGAGACCCAGTACTTC
- | - | TRBJ1-1 | TRBV19 | CASSSEGIRAFF | TGTGCCAGTAGTTCAGAAGGTATACGGGCTTTCTTT